This TCR beta chain was recorded in a study of CD8 T cells in Susac syndrome. A word on this clonotype: Its matching antigen is unknown.

Study-wide results and limits: Regarding the TCR sequencing and HLA analysis, the study admitted that a relatively small number of individuals were involved.

Reverse transcription of about 0.45 to 1 ug RNA was carried out with random hexamers. immunoSEQ multiplex PCR amplified TCR beta CDR3 across 54 Vbeta, 13 Jbeta. TCRdb re-called the immunoSEQ multiplex PCR reads through MiXCR, storing one row per CDR3 protein. The table shows 250,000 or so distinct CDR3 sequences, with 85% to 95% occurring only once. V trimming: 5 bases; J trimming: 4 bases; junction bases outside the gene matches: 17. CDR3 size: 20 residues. Germline CDR1 and CDR2: SGHAT and FQDESV (reference sequence). From blood CD8+ and CD4+ T cells, TCR beta sequences were generated. It was negative isolation that provided the CD8+ and CD4+ T cells, whereas TEMRA cells were enriched by FACS.

Sequenced sample: CD4+ T cells from PBMCs. The sequence derives from a human donor with multiple sclerosis. The chain has TRBV11-1 and TRBJ2-6; 10 bases are shared with TRBD1. CDR3: CASSRGIVGTGARGANVLTF. The CDR3 bases are TGTGCCAGCAGCCGGGGGATTGTGGGGACAGGGGCCAGGGGGGCCAACGTCCTGACTTTC.